This T cell receptor (beta chain) was found in a study of blood T cells in healthy people across ages. Germline lookup yields CDR1 MDHEN and CDR2 SYDVKM. V lost 2 bases, J lost 2 bases, and 9 bases lay in between. There are 14 residues in the CDR3. It was with a sample-barcoded 5' primer and a J-beta primer mix that a second PCR of roughly 6 to 12 cycles was run. TCRdb passed the 5' RACE reads through MiXCR, listing each CDR3 protein once. The profile covers 500,000 to 550,000 distinct CDR3 sequences, with approximately 25% appearing a single time and 8.7% taken by the ten largest. These records were also assigned to another study, of T cells of mothers and their children.

The TCR sequence derives from a boy aged 5-17 years in good health. J is TRBJ2-5 and V is TRBV28, with D hard to call. The material sequenced was blood. The CDR3 loop is CASSLMPGQETQYF. In DNA form, the CDR3 reads TGTGCCAGCAGTTTAATGCCAGGACAAGAGACCCAGTACTTC.